This T cell receptor beta chain came from a study of blood T cell repertoires in COVID-19. Trimming left V 3 bases short and J 1 base short, with 8 bases between. CDR1 SGHRS and CDR2 YFSETQ come from the germline V gene. The CDR3 length is 14 residues. Assay used: immunoSEQ multiplex PCR; TCRdb lists only in-frame clones, some missing. The sample contains some 250,000 clones, about 90% of which appear only once. Sequencing input: peripheral blood. The chain couples TRBV5-1 to TRBJ2-1; D is ambiguous. The TCR was taken from a woman aged 30 to 39 who had recovered from COVID-19. The CDR3 region has the DNA TGCGCCAGCAGCTCAGTCCTTTCCTACAATGAGCAGTTCTTC. Residues: CASSSVLSYNEQFF.